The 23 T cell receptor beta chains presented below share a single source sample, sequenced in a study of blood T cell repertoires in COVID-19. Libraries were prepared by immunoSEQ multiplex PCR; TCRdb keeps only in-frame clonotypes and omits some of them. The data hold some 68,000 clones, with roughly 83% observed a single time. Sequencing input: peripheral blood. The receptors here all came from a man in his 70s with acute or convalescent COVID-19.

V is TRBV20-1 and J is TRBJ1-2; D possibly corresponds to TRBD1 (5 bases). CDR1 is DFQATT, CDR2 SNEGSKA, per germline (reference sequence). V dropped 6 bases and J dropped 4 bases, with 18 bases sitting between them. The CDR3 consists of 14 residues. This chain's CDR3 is CSASFGGSSYGYTF. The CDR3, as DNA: TGCAGTGCCAGTTTCGGGGGGAGTAGCTATGGCTACACCTTC.

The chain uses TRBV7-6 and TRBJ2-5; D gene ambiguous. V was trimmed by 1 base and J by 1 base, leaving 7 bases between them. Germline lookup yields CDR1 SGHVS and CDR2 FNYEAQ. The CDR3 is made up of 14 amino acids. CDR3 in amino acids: CASSLEQIQETQYF. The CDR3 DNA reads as TGTGCCAGCAGCTTAGAACAGATCCAAGAGACCCAGTACTTC. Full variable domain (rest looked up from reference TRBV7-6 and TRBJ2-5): GAGVSQSPRYKVTKRGQDVALRCDPISGHVSLYWYRQALGQGPEFLTYFNYEAQQDKSGLPNDRFSAERPEGSISTLTIQRTEQRDSAMYRCASSLEQIQETQYFGPGTRLLVL.

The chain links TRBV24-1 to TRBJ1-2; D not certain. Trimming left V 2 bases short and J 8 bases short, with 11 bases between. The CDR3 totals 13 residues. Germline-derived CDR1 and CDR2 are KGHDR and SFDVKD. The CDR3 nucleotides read TGTGCCACCAGTGATTCGCAGGCTCTGGGCTACACCTTC. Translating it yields CATSDSQALGYTF.

This CDR3 is CASSLGTSFYNEQFF. The CDR3 bases are TGTGCCAGCAGCTTGGGGACTAGCTTCTACAATGAGCAGTTCTTC. This chain connects TRBV11-2 to TRBJ2-1; TRBD2 aligns across 9 bases. The CDR3 length is 15 residues. V shed 3 bases, J shed 3 bases, and the junction held 3 bases outside the gene matches. The germline V gene has CDR1 SGHAT and CDR2 FQNNGV.

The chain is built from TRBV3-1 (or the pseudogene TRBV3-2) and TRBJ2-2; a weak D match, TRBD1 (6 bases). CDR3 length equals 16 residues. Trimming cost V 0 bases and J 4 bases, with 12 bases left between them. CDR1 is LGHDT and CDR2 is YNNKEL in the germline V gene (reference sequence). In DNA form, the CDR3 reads TGTGCCAGCAGCCAAGAACAGGGTAGGAGCACCGGGGAGCTGTTTTTT. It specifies CASSQEQGRSTGELFF.

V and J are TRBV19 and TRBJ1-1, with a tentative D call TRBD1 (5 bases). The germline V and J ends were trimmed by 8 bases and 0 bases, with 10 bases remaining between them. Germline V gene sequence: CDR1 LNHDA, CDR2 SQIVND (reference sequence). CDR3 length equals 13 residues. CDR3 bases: TGTGCCAGTCGGGGACTCTTGAACACTGAAGCTTTCTTT. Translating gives CASRGLLNTEAFF.

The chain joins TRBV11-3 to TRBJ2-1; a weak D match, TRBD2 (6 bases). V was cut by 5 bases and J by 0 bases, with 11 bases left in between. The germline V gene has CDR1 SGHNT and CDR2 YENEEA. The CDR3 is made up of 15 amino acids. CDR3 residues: CASSGTGSSYNEQFF. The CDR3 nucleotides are TGTGCCAGCAGCGGGACCGGGAGCTCCTACAATGAGCAGTTCTTC.

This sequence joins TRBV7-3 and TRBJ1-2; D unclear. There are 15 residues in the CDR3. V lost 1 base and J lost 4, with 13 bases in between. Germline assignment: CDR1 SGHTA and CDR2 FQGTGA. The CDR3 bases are TGTGCCAGCAGCTTAAGGTCAGGCCCCCGCTATGGCTACACCTTC. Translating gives CASSLRSGPRYGYTF.

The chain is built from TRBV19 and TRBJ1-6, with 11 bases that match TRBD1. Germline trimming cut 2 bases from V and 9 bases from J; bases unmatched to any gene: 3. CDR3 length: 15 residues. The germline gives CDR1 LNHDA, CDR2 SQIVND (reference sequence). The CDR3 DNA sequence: TGTGCCAGTAGTATACCGGGACAGGGGGGTTCACCCCTCCACTTT. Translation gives CASSIPGQGGSPLHF.

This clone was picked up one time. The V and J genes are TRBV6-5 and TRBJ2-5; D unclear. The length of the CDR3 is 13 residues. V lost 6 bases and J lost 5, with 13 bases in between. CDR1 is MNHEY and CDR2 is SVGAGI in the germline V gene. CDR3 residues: CASRMHLRETQYF. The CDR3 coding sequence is TGTGCCAGCAGGATGCATTTACGGGAGACCCAGTACTTC.

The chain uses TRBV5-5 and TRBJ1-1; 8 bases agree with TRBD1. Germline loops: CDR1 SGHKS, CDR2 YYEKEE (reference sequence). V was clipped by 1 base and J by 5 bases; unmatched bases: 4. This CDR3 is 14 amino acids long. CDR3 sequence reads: CASSLLQGGTEAFF. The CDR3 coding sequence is TGTGCCAGCAGCTTGCTACAGGGGGGAACTGAAGCTTTCTTT.

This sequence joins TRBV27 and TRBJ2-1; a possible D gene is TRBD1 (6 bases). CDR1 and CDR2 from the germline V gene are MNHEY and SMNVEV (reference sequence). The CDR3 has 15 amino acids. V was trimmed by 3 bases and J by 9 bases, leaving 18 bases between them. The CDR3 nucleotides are TGTGCCAGCAGTTTCCACACACAGGGTAGGGCTGAGCAGTTCTTC. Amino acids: CASSFHTQGRAEQFF.

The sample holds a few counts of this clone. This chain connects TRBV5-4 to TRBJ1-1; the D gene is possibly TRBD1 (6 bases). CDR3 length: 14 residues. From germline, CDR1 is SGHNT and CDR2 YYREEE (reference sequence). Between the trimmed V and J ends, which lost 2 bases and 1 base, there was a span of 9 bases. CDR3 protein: CASSLQGPNTEAFF. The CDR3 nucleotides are TGTGCCAGCAGCTTACAGGGCCCGAACACTGAAGCTTTCTTT.

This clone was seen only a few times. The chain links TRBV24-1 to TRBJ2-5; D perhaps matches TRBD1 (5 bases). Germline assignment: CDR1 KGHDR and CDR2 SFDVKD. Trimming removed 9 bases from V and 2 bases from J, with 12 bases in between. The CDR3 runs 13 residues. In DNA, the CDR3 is TGTGCCACCCGTTTGGGGCCGCAAGAGACCCAGTACTTC. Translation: CATRLGPQETQYF.

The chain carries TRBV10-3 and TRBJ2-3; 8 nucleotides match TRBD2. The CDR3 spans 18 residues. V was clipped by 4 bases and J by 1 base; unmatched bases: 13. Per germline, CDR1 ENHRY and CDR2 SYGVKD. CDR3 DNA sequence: TGTGCCATCAGTGGCCTAGCGGGTAATCACGGGGGCACAGATACGCAGTATTTT. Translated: CAISGLAGNHGGTDTQYF.

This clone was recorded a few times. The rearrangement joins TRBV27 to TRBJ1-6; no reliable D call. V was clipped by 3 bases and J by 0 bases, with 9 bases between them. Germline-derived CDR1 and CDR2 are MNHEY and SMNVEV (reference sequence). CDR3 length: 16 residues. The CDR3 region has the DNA TGTGCCAGCAGTTTGGAGCCGAGCTCCTATAATTCACCCCTCCACTTT. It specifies CASSLEPSSYNSPLHF.

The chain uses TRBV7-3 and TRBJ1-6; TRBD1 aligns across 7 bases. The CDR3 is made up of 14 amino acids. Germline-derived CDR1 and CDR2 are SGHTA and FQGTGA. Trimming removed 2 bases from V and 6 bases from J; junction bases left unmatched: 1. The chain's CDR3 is CASSLDRVNSPLHF. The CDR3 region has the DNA TGTGCCAGCAGCTTAGACAGGGTTAATTCACCCCTCCACTTT.

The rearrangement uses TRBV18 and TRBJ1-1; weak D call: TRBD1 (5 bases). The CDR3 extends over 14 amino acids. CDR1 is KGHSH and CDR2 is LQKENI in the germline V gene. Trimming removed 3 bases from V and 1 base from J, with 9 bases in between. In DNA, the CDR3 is TGTGCCAGCTCACCGCAGGGATCGAACACTGAAGCTTTCTTT. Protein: CASSPQGSNTEAFF.

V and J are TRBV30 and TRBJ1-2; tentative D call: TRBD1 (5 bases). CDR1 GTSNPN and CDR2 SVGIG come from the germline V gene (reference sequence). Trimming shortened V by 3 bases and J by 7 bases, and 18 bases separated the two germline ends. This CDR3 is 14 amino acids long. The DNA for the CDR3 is TGTGCCTGGAGCCAGGGCACGAGAGGTTTTGGCTACACCTTC. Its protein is CAWSQGTRGFGYTF.

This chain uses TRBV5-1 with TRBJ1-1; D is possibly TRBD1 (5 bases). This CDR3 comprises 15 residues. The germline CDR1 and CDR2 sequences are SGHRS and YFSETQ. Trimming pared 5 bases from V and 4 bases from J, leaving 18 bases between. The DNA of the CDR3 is TGCGCCAGCAGTCCCCTGACAGCCGAAAGCACTGAAGCTTTCTTT. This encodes CASSPLTAESTEAFF.

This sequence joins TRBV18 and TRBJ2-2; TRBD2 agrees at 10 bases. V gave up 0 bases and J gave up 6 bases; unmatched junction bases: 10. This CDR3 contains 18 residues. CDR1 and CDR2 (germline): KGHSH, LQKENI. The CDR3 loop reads CASSPPGVAGGGAGELFF. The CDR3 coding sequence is TGTGCCAGCTCACCACCCGGAGTAGCGGGAGGAGGAGCCGGGGAGCTGTTTTTT.

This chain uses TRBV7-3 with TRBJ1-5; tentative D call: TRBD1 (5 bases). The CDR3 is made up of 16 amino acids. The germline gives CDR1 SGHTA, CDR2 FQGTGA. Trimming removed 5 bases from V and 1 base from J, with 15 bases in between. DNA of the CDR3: TGTGCCAGCAGCCCCCCCCATTGGGGCAGCAATCAGCCCCAGCATTTT. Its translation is CASSPPHWGSNQPQHF.

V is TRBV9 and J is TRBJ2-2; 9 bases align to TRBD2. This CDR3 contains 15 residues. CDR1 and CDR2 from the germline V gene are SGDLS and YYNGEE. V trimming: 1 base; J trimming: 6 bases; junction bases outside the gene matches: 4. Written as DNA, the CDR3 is TGTGCCAGCAGCGTATTTAGCGGGAGTTCCGGGGAGCTGTTTTTT. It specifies CASSVFSGSSGELFF.